The 26 T cell receptor beta chains listed next were all sequenced from one sample in a study of blood T cell repertoires in COVID-19. Repertoires were generated with immunoSEQ multiplex PCR, while TCRdb's copy carries only in-frame clones and drops some. This sample yields about 380,000 clones, of which 70% to 85% are seen a single time; more than 0.85% belongs to the top ten. The material sequenced was peripheral blood. The receptor source for this set is a human donor with acute or convalescent COVID-19. The donor label of this sample is uncertain.

The chain carries TRBV11-2 and TRBJ2-5; D is possibly TRBD2 (6 bases). V was shortened by 1 base and J by 5 bases, with 14 bases between the two germline ends. The CDR3 is 15 residues long. The germline CDR1 and CDR2 sequences are SGHAT and FQNNGV. The CDR3 DNA sequence: TGTGCCAGCAGCTTAGTTAACGGGGGTGTGGAGACCCAGTACTTC. Its translation is CASSLVNGGVETQYF.

The rearrangement joins TRBV30 to TRBJ2-1; a weak D match, TRBD2 (5 bases). The CDR3 runs to 15 residues. V was clipped by 2 bases and J by 3 bases, with 14 bases between them. Germline CDR1 and CDR2: GTSNPN and SVGIG (reference sequence). The CDR3 here is CAWSFSETSYNEQFF. The CDR3 nucleotides are TGTGCCTGGAGTTTTAGCGAGACGAGCTACAATGAGCAGTTCTTC. The variable domain in full, completed from reference TRBV30 and TRBJ2-1, reads SQTIHQWPATLVQPVGSPLSLECTVEGTSNPNLYWYRQAAGRGLQLLFYSVGIGQISSEVPQNLSASRPQDRQFILSSKKLLLSDSGFYLCAWSFSETSYNEQFFGPGTRLTVL.

The gene calls are TRBV6-5 and TRBJ1-2, with D possibly being TRBD1 (6 bases). The germline V gene has CDR1 MNHEY and CDR2 SVGAGI. This CDR3 region has 14 residues. V dropped 6 bases and J dropped 4 bases, with 15 bases sitting between them. The CDR3 DNA follows: TGTGCCAGCAGGGGAAGGGGGTCTACCTATGGCTACACCTTC. Protein: CASRGRGSTYGYTF.

The chain combines TRBV6-5 with TRBJ1-4, with D possibly being TRBD1 (5 bases). The V gene lost 6 bases and the J gene lost 15 bases, with 23 bases spanning the gap. The CDR3 is 14 residues long. Looked up from germline, CDR1 is MNHEY and CDR2 is SVGAGI. In DNA, the CDR3 is TGTGCCAGCAGCCTAAAGGGCCCACGGGGGTTGGTGTTTTTT. Translated: CASSLKGPRGLVFF.

V gene TRBV30 combines with J gene TRBJ1-5; D is unresolved. Germline V gene lookup returns CDR1 GTSNPN and CDR2 SVGIG (reference sequence). The CDR3 has 13 residues. With 4 bases removed from V and 0 bases from J, the gap between germline ends came to 7 bases. CDR3 amino acids: CAWNRYSNQPQHF. In DNA form, the CDR3 reads TGTGCCTGGAACAGATATAGCAATCAGCCCCAGCATTTT. Complete variable domain (other parts from reference TRBV30 and TRBJ1-5): SQTIHQWPATLVQPVGSPLSLECTVEGTSNPNLYWYRQAAGRGLQLLFYSVGIGQISSEVPQNLSASRPQDRQFILSSKKLLLSDSGFYLCAWNRYSNQPQHFGDGTRLSIL.

V gene TRBV11-2 combines with J gene TRBJ2-1; a possible D gene is TRBD1 (5 bases). The CDR3 has 15 residues. Germline-derived CDR1 and CDR2 are SGHAT and FQNNGV. The ends were cut back, 2 bases at V and 9 bases at J, with 17 bases in the middle. In nucleotides, the CDR3 is TGTGCCAGCAGCTTACTAGGTGAGATTGGGGCTGAGCAGTTCTTC. Amino acids: CASSLLGEIGAEQFF.

This clone occurred once. V usage is TRBV18 and J usage is TRBJ1-6, with TRBD1 matching 8 bases. In germline, CDR1 is KGHSH, CDR2 LQKENI. With V trimmed by 4 bases and J by 7 bases, 3 bases remained unmatched. CDR3 length: 14 residues. CDR3 sequence: CASSLRDRNSPLHF. For the CDR3, the DNA is TGTGCCAGCTCACTCCGGGACAGGAATTCACCCCTCCACTTT.

This sequence joins TRBV19 and TRBJ1-3, with 7 bases identical to TRBD1. With V trimmed by 10 bases and J by 0 bases, 24 bases remained unmatched. CDR3 length equals 20 residues. Germline V CDR1 and CDR2: LNHDA, SQIVND (reference sequence). The CDR3 sequence: CATSRQGRIFFSGSGNTIYF. In nucleotides, the CDR3 is TGTGCCACCTCTCGACAGGGAAGGATATTCTTCTCAGGCTCTGGAAACACCATATATTTT.

V gene TRBV7-9 combines with J gene TRBJ2-1, with TRBD1 matching over 10 bases. Germline CDR1 reads SEHNR; CDR2 reads FQNEAQ (reference sequence). V lost 5 bases and J lost 5; bases outside the gene matches: 9. This CDR3 has 16 residues. The CDR3, as DNA: TGTGCCAGCAGCCTCGGACAGGGGGGTAAGGACAATGAGCAGTTCTTC. Protein: CASSLGQGGKDNEQFF. Filled out from reference TRBV7-9 and TRBJ2-1, the complete variable domain reads DTGVSQNPRHKITKRGQNVTFRCDPISEHNRLYWYRQTLGQGPEFLTYFQNEAQLEKSRLLSDRFSAERPKGSFSTLEIQRTEQGDSAMYLCASSLGQGGKDNEQFFGPGTRLTVL.

J is TRBJ2-4 and V is TRBV28; tentative D call: TRBD2 (5 bases). Trimming shortened V by 0 bases and J by 0 bases, and 9 bases separated the two germline ends. The CDR3 spans 16 residues. Per germline, CDR1 MDHEN and CDR2 SYDVKM. CDR3 residues: CASSLWTTLAKNIQYF. Written as DNA, the CDR3 is TGTGCCAGCAGTTTATGGACTACTCTAGCCAAAAACATTCAGTACTTC.

Turning to this clone: The sample has other DNA sequences that encode this CDR3 too. This CDR3 is CASSSSNYGYTF. The CDR3, as DNA: TGTGCCAGCAGTTCGTCTAACTATGGCTACACCTTC. The chain employs TRBV28 and TRBJ1-2; D gene ambiguous. Germline CDR1 MDHEN, CDR2 SYDVKM. The CDR3 spans 12 residues. V lost 4 bases and J lost 0, with 3 bases in between.

The rearrangement joins TRBV5-6 to TRBJ2-3; tentatively, D is TRBD1 (5 bases). The CDR3 extends over 15 amino acids. Looked up from germline, CDR1 is SGHDT and CDR2 is YYEEEE. Between the trimmed V and J ends, which lost 0 bases and 4 bases, there was a span of 12 bases. The CDR3, as DNA: TGTGCCAGCAGCTTGGGAGGCGCCAGGGCAGATACGCAGTATTTT. It specifies CASSLGGARADTQYF.

The chain joins TRBV28 to TRBJ1-2; D might be TRBD1 (5 bases). The V gene's germline CDR1 is MDHEN and CDR2 SYDVKM. The CDR3 sequence is 14 residues long. The ends were cut back, 6 bases at V and 5 bases at J, with 16 bases in the middle. For the CDR3, the DNA is TGTGCCAGCAGCCCCGGGGGAATCTCTTATGGCTACACCTTC. This gives the protein CASSPGGISYGYTF.

This sequence joins TRBV3-1 (or the pseudogene TRBV3-2) and TRBJ1-2; 11 nucleotides align to TRBD1. The CDR3 spans 15 residues. Germline V CDR1 and CDR2: LGHDT, YNNKEL (reference sequence). J was trimmed by 4 bases and V by 7 bases; bases with no gene match: 8. This chain's CDR3 is CASIGSGQGAYGYTF. In DNA, the CDR3 is TGTGCCAGCATCGGATCTGGACAGGGGGCCTATGGCTACACCTTC.

This clone was observed a handful of times. CDR3 bases: TGTGCCAGTAGTGGAATAGCGGGGAGAAATGAGCAGTTCTTC. Translating it yields CASSGIAGRNEQFF. The V gene is TRBV19, the J gene TRBJ2-1; TRBD2 matches at 8 bases. CDR1 is LNHDA, CDR2 SQIVND, per germline (reference sequence). With V trimmed by 5 bases and J by 7 bases, 7 bases remained unmatched. The CDR3 contains 14 residues.

This chain links TRBV5-8 with TRBJ1-1, with D perhaps matching TRBD1 (6 bases). The CDR3 spans 15 residues. V lost 5 bases and J lost 1, with 15 bases in between. Germline V gene lookup returns CDR1 SGHTS and CDR2 YDEGEE. The CDR3 here is CASSLQLTGNTEAFF. CDR3 nucleotide sequence: TGTGCCAGCAGTTTACAACTGACAGGGAACACTGAAGCTTTCTTT.

This chain connects TRBV28 to TRBJ1-1; possibly TRBD1 for D (6 bases). Germline-derived CDR1 and CDR2 are MDHEN and SYDVKM. CDR3 size: 15 residues. V shed 1 base and J shed 3 bases, with 12 bases lying between them. The CDR3 here is CASSLFDRSYTEAFF. The CDR3 DNA is TGTGCCAGCAGTTTATTCGACAGGAGCTACACTGAAGCTTTCTTT.

This chain links TRBV7-2 with TRBJ1-2; the D is unclear. V shed 2 bases and J shed 5 bases, with 9 bases lying between them. This CDR3 is 13 amino acids long. Per the germline V gene, CDR1 is SGHTA and CDR2 is FQGNSA. Written as DNA, the CDR3 is TGTGCCAGCAGCTTATCTTTCGTTTATGGCTACACCTTC. Its protein product is CASSLSFVYGYTF.

This chain's CDR3 is CASSLSGIDTEAFF. The CDR3, as DNA: TGTGCCAGCAGTTTGAGTGGTATCGACACTGAAGCTTTCTTT. This chain links TRBV28 with TRBJ1-1, with D unresolved. This CDR3 is built from 14 residues. Trimming pared 3 bases from V and 3 bases from J, leaving 11 bases between. Germline assignment: CDR1 MDHEN and CDR2 SYDVKM.

The chain joins TRBV3-1 (or the pseudogene TRBV3-2) to TRBJ2-1, with 10 bases matching TRBD2. Unmatched junction bases numbered 10, after V lost 3 bases and J lost 8 bases. CDR1 LGHDT and CDR2 YNNKEL come from the germline V gene (reference sequence). The CDR3 has 16 residues. The CDR3 reads CASSHYGTSASYEQFF. In DNA form, the CDR3 reads TGTGCCAGCAGCCATTACGGGACTAGCGCGAGCTATGAGCAGTTCTTC.

The genes are TRBV18 and TRBJ2-3; the D gene is possibly TRBD2 (5 bases). V gave up 3 bases and J gave up 2 bases, with 18 bases separating them. This CDR3 contains 17 residues. Germline V lookup: CDR1 KGHSH, CDR2 LQKENI. The CDR3: CASSPYTSGGTTDTQYF. In DNA, the CDR3 is TGTGCCAGCTCACCTTATACGAGCGGAGGCACCACAGATACGCAGTATTTT.

The chain links TRBV27 to TRBJ1-6, with D hard to call. Germline V gene data show CDR1 as MNHEY and CDR2 as SMNVEV (reference sequence). Trimming left V 6 bases short and J 7 bases short, with 13 bases between. This CDR3 is built from 14 residues. This chain's CDR3 is CASSERGENSPLHF. As DNA, the CDR3 is TGTGCCAGCAGCGAACGGGGTGAAAATTCACCCCTCCACTTT.

This rearrangement joins TRBV30 to TRBJ1-2; perhaps TRBD1 as D (5 bases). The CDR3 length is 13 residues. Germline CDR1 is GTSNPN and CDR2 is SVGIG (reference sequence). V was trimmed by 4 bases and J by 1 base, leaving 10 bases between them. CDR3 protein: CAWNLQGNYGYTF. In nucleotides, the CDR3 is TGTGCCTGGAATCTCCAGGGTAACTATGGCTACACCTTC.

Only a few counts were recorded for this clone. The chain uses TRBV28 and TRBJ1-3, with D unclear. CDR3 length: 15 residues. The V gene's germline CDR1 is MDHEN and CDR2 SYDVKM. V gave up 5 bases and J gave up 3 bases, with 14 bases separating them. CDR3 in DNA: TGTGCCAGCAGTCCCCCCCTAGGAGTTGGAAACACCATATATTTT. Translated: CASSPPLGVGNTIYF.

In DNA, the CDR3 is TGCGCCAGCCGGGGGACAGGGGTTGAAGCTTTCTTT. This encodes CASRGTGVEAFF. The chain carries TRBV4-1 and TRBJ1-1; TRBD1 matches at 10 bases. Germline lookup yields CDR1 MGHRA and CDR2 YSYEKL. The V gene end was trimmed by 8 bases and the J gene end by 7 bases; junction bases not matched to a gene: 4. This CDR3 contains 12 residues.

The chain is built from TRBV7-9 and TRBJ1-2, with TRBD1 matching 9 bases. The trim removed 4 bases at V and 6 bases at J, leaving 9 bases unmatched. Germline V gene data show CDR1 as SEHNR and CDR2 as FQNEAQ (reference sequence). The length of the CDR3 is 15 residues. The CDR3: CASSSWDRESNGYTF. Here the CDR3 DNA reads TGTGCCAGCAGCTCTTGGGACAGGGAATCTAATGGCTACACCTTC.